Each of the 18 T cell receptor beta chains below was sequenced from the same sample in a study of T cell repertoires in cytomegalovirus infection. These receptors are not linked to any known antigen. TCRdb recomputed calls from the reads with MiXCR, one row per CDR3 protein. The data show about 180,000 distinct CDR3 sequences, 20% to 25% seen once. This sample comprised CD8+ T cells from cultured PBMCs, obtained from culture after CMV antigen stimulation. The receptors come from a human donor in good health (CMV status not recorded). Some clones in this sample may be carry-over from other donors' samples.

This clonotype was seen a few times. The chain uses TRBV7-2 and TRBJ2-7; perhaps TRBD2 as D (6 bases). This CDR3 contains 15 residues. Germline CDR1 reads SGHTA; CDR2 reads FQGNSA. The V end lost 4 bases, the J end lost 3 bases, and 16 bases lay between the germline ends. This chain's CDR3 is CASSSGSLAVYEQYF. CDR3 nucleotide sequence: TGTGCCAGCAGCTCCGGGAGCCTAGCAGTCTACGAGCAGTACTTC.

This clonotype showed up many times. The V call is TRBV7-2, the J call TRBJ2-6; D gene uncertain. The CDR3 is made up of 15 amino acids. V lost 2 bases, J lost 0 bases, and 5 bases lay in between. CDR1 SGHTA and CDR2 FQGNSA come from the germline V gene. In nucleotides, the CDR3 is TGTGCCAGCAGCTTAATGAGCTCTGGGGCCAACGTCCTGACTTTC. Its translation: CASSLMSSGANVLTF.

The sample holds a few counts of this clonotype. The chain combines TRBV6-1 with TRBJ2-2, with TRBD1 as a possible D gene (6 bases). Per germline, CDR1 MNHNS and CDR2 SASEGT. The CDR3 runs 16 residues. The V and J ends lost 2 bases and 2 bases respectively, with 12 bases between them. The CDR3 region is CASSELDRINTGELFF. As DNA, the CDR3 is TGTGCCAGCAGTGAACTAGACAGGATAAACACCGGGGAGCTGTTTTTT.

This clonotype has just a few counts. J is TRBJ1-1 and V is TRBV4-1; no firm D call. Germline values: CDR1 MGHRA, CDR2 YSYEKL. CDR3 length: 16 residues. Trimming pared 0 bases from V and 3 bases from J, leaving 14 bases between. CDR3 coding DNA: TGCGCCAGCAGCCAAGATGGGTCCTGGTTTGACACTGAAGCTTTCTTT. Translated, it gives CASSQDGSWFDTEAFF.

The chain uses TRBV6-1 and TRBJ2-3, with a weak D call TRBD1 (7 bases). Deletions cut 2 bases from V and 4 bases from J, with 16 bases between. Germline-derived CDR1 and CDR2 are MNHNS and SASEGT. The length of the CDR3 is 16 residues. The CDR3 region has the DNA TGTGCCAGCAGTGAATGGGTGGAGGGGGCCTCAGATACGCAGTATTTT. Protein: CASSEWVEGASDTQYF.

The J gene is TRBJ2-2, the V gene TRBV27; perhaps TRBD2 as D (6 bases). The CDR3 is 13 residues long. V lost 5 bases, J lost 6 bases, and 10 bases lay in between. CDR1 is MNHEY, CDR2 SMNVEV, per germline (reference sequence). The CDR3 is CASSGGTPGELFF. The CDR3 nucleotides are TGTGCCAGCAGTGGCGGGACTCCCGGGGAGCTGTTTTTT.

This chain links TRBV6-6 with TRBJ1-5; D is perhaps TRBD1 (5 bases). The CDR3 is 14 amino acids. CDR1 MNHNY and CDR2 SVGAGI come from the germline V gene (reference sequence). The ends were cut back, 11 bases at V and 2 bases at J, with 16 bases in the middle. The CDR3 region has the DNA TGTGCCGGTTCTGGGACTTGGGGCAATCAGCCCCAGCATTTT. Amino acids: CAGSGTWGNQPQHF.

This chain joins TRBV7-9 and TRBJ1-1, with 12 bases that match TRBD1. This CDR3 has 17 amino acids. V lost 5 bases to trimming and J lost 13 bases; unmatched junction nucleotides: 20. Germline V CDR1 and CDR2: SEHNR, FQNEAQ (reference sequence). CDR3 coding DNA: TGTGCCAGCAGCCCGCCCGGGACAGGGGGCGGGTATCTCCTCGTTTTCTTT. Protein product: CASSPPGTGGGYLLVFF.

V is TRBV20-1 and J is TRBJ2-3, with TRBD2 matching 12 bases. This CDR3 is built from 15 residues. Germline trimming cut 6 bases from V and 5 bases from J; bases unmatched to any gene: 9. Germline V gives CDR1 DFQATT, CDR2 SNEGSKA (reference sequence). Written as DNA, the CDR3 is TGCAGTGCCTACGAGCTAGCGGGGGGGCAAGATACGCAGTATTTT. Encoded protein: CSAYELAGGQDTQYF.

The CDR3 protein is CASSLEDTPSSYNEQFF. DNA for the CDR3: TGTGCCAGCAGCTTGGAAGACACCCCGAGCTCCTACAATGAGCAGTTCTTC. The chain couples TRBV5-6 to TRBJ2-1; D remains ambiguous. The CDR3 sequence is 17 residues long. V was clipped by 0 bases and J by 0 bases, with 13 bases between them. Germline CDR1 reads SGHDT; CDR2 reads YYEEEE.

In this sample, this clonotype turned up a few times. The chain employs TRBV7-2 and TRBJ1-5; no definite D call. Germline lookup yields CDR1 SGHTA and CDR2 FQGNSA. This CDR3 region has 15 residues. V was shortened by 5 bases and J by 0 bases, with 11 bases between the two germline ends. The chain's CDR3 is CASSLLTVSNQPQHF. The CDR3, as DNA: TGTGCCAGCAGCCTACTGACGGTTAGCAATCAGCCCCAGCATTTT.

This clonotype has a handful of counts. The chain employs TRBV5-5 and TRBJ2-7, with D tentatively TRBD1 (5 bases). Trimming removed 5 bases at V and 5 bases at J, with 14 bases between. From germline, CDR1 is SGHKS and CDR2 YYEKEE (reference sequence). There are 13 residues in the CDR3. This CDR3 is CASSLDSQDEQYF. In nucleotides, the CDR3 is TGTGCCAGCAGTTTAGACAGCCAAGACGAGCAGTACTTC.

The rearrangement joins TRBV12-3 or TRBV12-4 to TRBJ1-1; unclear D gene. CDR3 length: 14 amino acids. V lost 7 bases to trimming and J lost 7 bases, with 19 bases between them. CDR3 loop: CASIPGLRSDEAFF. CDR3 DNA sequence: TGTGCCAGCATCCCGGGCCTGAGGAGCGATGAAGCTTTCTTT.

The chain links TRBV27 to TRBJ1-1; TRBD1 matches 7 bases. This CDR3 is built from 13 residues. V shed 5 bases and J 4 bases; nucleotides not matched to a gene: 4. Per germline, CDR1 MNHEY and CDR2 SMNVEV (reference sequence). In DNA form, the CDR3 reads TGTGCCAGCAGTCTCCGGGACAGCACTGAAGCTTTCTTT. Protein: CASSLRDSTEAFF.

This clonotype has more than one count but fewer than ten. The chain links TRBV7-2 to TRBJ2-1; 14 positions agree with TRBD2. Germline assignment: CDR1 SGHTA and CDR2 FQGNSA. Germline trimming cut 10 bases from V and 10 bases from J; bases unmatched to any gene: 6. This CDR3 has 13 amino acids. The CDR3 here is CATTSGGAGEQFF. The CDR3 bases are TGTGCCACGACTAGCGGGGGGGCCGGGGAGCAGTTCTTC.

Only a few counts were recorded for this clonotype. The chain employs TRBV12-3 or TRBV12-4 and TRBJ1-3; 9 bases match TRBD1. After removal of 5 bases from V and 0 bases from J, the junction contained 8 bases not matched to a gene. The CDR3 has 17 amino acids. In DNA form, the CDR3 reads TGTGCCAGCAGTCCACGGACAGGGGAATACTCTGGAAACACCATATATTTT. Protein product: CASSPRTGEYSGNTIYF.

The chain uses TRBV7-8 and TRBJ1-6; D is unresolved. The CDR3 runs to 18 residues. Trimming shortened V by 5 bases and J by 7 bases, and 24 bases separated the two germline ends. Germline V lookup: CDR1 SGHVS, CDR2 FQNEAQ. CDR3 protein: CASSLRKEVLDLNSPLHF. Here the CDR3 DNA reads TGTGCCAGCAGCCTCAGGAAAGAGGTTTTGGACCTCAATTCACCCCTCCACTTT.

The V call is TRBV7-8, the J call TRBJ2-7, with unresolved D. V was pared by 4 bases and J by 5 bases, with 21 bases between. This CDR3 spans 16 amino acids. The germline V gene has CDR1 SGHVS and CDR2 FQNEAQ. CDR3 bases: TGTGCCAGCAGCTCCCCGGGCGGCCATGGATCCAACGAGCAGTACTTC. Translated, it gives CASSSPGGHGSNEQYF.